Presented here are 18 T cell receptor beta chains from one specimen sequenced in a study of radiotherapy plus CTLA-4 blockade in lung cancer. Sequenced by immunoSEQ multiplex PCR; TCRdb stores in-frame clones only, minus some. The repertoire includes roughly 69,000 clones, 60% to 80% of them detected once, and 16% sits in the top ten. The starting material was peripheral blood, obtained from a patient treated with radiotherapy plus ipilimumab. These receptors all stem from a human donor with non-small cell lung cancer whose response to radiotherapy plus ipilimumab could not be evaluated. Some clones in this sample may be carry-over from other donors' samples.

V is TRBV28 and J is TRBJ1-1; 9 bases agree with TRBD1. Per germline, CDR1 MDHEN and CDR2 SYDVKM. This CDR3 is 16 amino acids long. V lost 5 bases and J lost 0; bases outside the gene matches: 7. CDR3 sequence (DNA): TGTGCCAGCAGTCCGGGGACAGGGTTCATGAACACTGAAGCTTTCTTT. It codes for CASSPGTGFMNTEAFF.

CDR3 protein: CASSASGPGDEQFF. CDR3 sequence (DNA): TGTGCCAGCAGCGCTAGCGGGCCAGGTGATGAGCAGTTCTTC. The chain joins TRBV7-6 to TRBJ2-1, with TRBD2 matching over 8 bases. V trimming: 5 bases; J trimming: 8 bases; junction bases outside the gene matches: 8. CDR3 length equals 14 residues. Germline V CDR1 and CDR2: SGHVS, FNYEAQ. Full variable domain (missing parts from reference TRBV7-6 and TRBJ2-1): GAGVSQSPRYKVTKRGQDVALRCDPISGHVSLYWYRQALGQGPEFLTYFNYEAQQDKSGLPNDRFSAERPEGSISTLTIQRTEQRDSAMYRCASSASGPGDEQFFGPGTRLTVL.

The rearrangement uses TRBV6-1 and TRBJ1-2; no firm D call. Germline assignment: CDR1 MNHNS and CDR2 SASEGT. The CDR3 is 12 residues long. V dropped 6 bases and J dropped 7 bases, with 12 bases sitting between them. Here the CDR3 DNA reads TGTGCCAGCAGGTATAGCCCGGCTGGCTACACCTTC. Translation: CASRYSPAGYTF.

The chain links TRBV6-1 to TRBJ1-2; 10 bases agree with TRBD1. The V gene's germline CDR1 is MNHNS and CDR2 SASEGT. The CDR3 covers 15 residues. Losses at the gene ends were 6 bases for V and 8 bases for J; bases not matched to a gene: 12. For the CDR3, the DNA is TGTGCCAGCAGCGCGGCCCGGACAGGGGGAATGGGCTACACCTTC. This encodes CASSAARTGGMGYTF.

The chain couples TRBV5-6 to TRBJ2-7; D not resolved. Trimming pared 4 bases from V and 2 bases from J, leaving 10 bases between. This CDR3 spans 13 amino acids. Germline CDR1 and CDR2: SGHDT and YYEEEE. The CDR3 is CASSLTPTYEQYF. CDR3 nucleotides: TGTGCCAGCAGCCTGACACCAACCTACGAGCAGTACTTC.

Concerning this clone itself: Other DNA sequences in the same sample also yield this CDR3. V is TRBV27 and J is TRBJ2-2, with 8 bases identical to TRBD1. J lost 1 base, V lost 2 bases, and 0 bases had no gene match. This CDR3 has 15 residues. Germline assignment: CDR1 MNHEY and CDR2 SMNVEV (reference sequence). CDR3 protein: CASSLDRGNTGELFF. DNA of the CDR3: TGTGCCAGCAGTTTAGACAGGGGGAACACCGGGGAGCTGTTTTTT.

This chain links TRBV4-3 with TRBJ2-7, with 9 nucleotides matching TRBD1. CDR1 is LGHNA, CDR2 YSLEER, per germline. This CDR3 contains 17 residues. The trim removed 0 bases at V and 2 bases at J, leaving 8 bases unmatched. The CDR3 protein is CASSQEHWDRETYEQYF. The CDR3 coding sequence is TGCGCCAGCAGCCAAGAACATTGGGACAGGGAAACCTACGAGCAGTACTTC.

This chain uses TRBV5-1 with TRBJ1-4; tentatively, D is TRBD1 (5 bases). Germline CDR1 SGHRS, CDR2 YFSETQ. V lost 7 bases and J lost 4, with 14 bases in between. This CDR3 is 14 amino acids long. The CDR3 coding sequence is TGCGCCAGCGCTATGTCAGGGATTAATGAAAAACTGTTTTTT. This sequence encodes CASAMSGINEKLFF.

This chain uses TRBV7-9 with TRBJ1-2; a possible D gene is TRBD1 (5 bases). V dropped 1 base and J dropped 7 bases, with 13 bases sitting between them. This CDR3 spans 14 amino acids. CDR1 is SEHNR, CDR2 FQNEAQ, per germline (reference sequence). CDR3 coding DNA: TGTGCCAGCAGCTTAGTTGGGGCAGACTCTGGCTACACCTTC. Translated: CASSLVGADSGYTF.

V gene TRBV4-2 combines with J gene TRBJ1-3; D gene unclear. CDR1 is LGHNA, CDR2 YNFKEQ, per germline. V shed 0 bases and J shed 3 bases, with 6 bases lying between them. The CDR3 is 14 residues long. CDR3 DNA sequence: TGTGCCAGCAGCCAAGACCCGGTTGGAAACACCATATATTTT. Translating it yields CASSQDPVGNTIYF.

Notes on this clone: The conserved phenylalanine or tryptophan normally closing the CDR3 is absent here, so this likely arose from a read error. The chain recombines TRBV6-6 with TRBJ2-7; 9 positions match TRBD1. CDR3 length equals 14 residues. V lost 4 bases and J lost 2; bases outside the gene matches: 3. From germline, CDR1 is MNHNY and CDR2 SVGAGI (reference sequence). This chain's CDR3 is CASSLGDRAYEQYL. The CDR3 DNA follows: TGTGCCAGCAGTTTAGGGGACAGGGCCTACGAGCAGTACCTC.

This chain uses TRBV10-3 with TRBJ2-5; 11 bases fit TRBD2. CDR3 length: 17 amino acids. Trimming cost V 2 bases and J 4 bases; bases outside gene matches: 9. Looked up from germline, CDR1 is ENHRY and CDR2 is SYGVKD. CDR3 sequence (DNA): TGTGCCATCAGTGAGCAAATAGCGGGGGGGGCCGGAGAGACCCAGTACTTC. It translates to CAISEQIAGGAGETQYF.

The chain uses TRBV5-4 and TRBJ1-4; TRBD1 matches at 10 bases. The CDR3 length is 16 residues. Germline CDR1 SGHNT, CDR2 YYREEE (reference sequence). The V and J ends lost 4 bases and 3 bases, in that order; junction bases with no gene match: 6. CDR3 coding DNA: TGTGCCAGCAGCCCTGGGGGGACAGGGGCTAATGAAAAACTGTTTTTT. Translated, it gives CASSPGGTGANEKLFF.

The chain links TRBV11-2 to TRBJ1-1; no clear D gene. The CDR3 sequence is 13 residues long. Between the trimmed V and J ends, which lost 5 bases and 4 bases, there was a span of 11 bases. Germline CDR1 SGHAT, CDR2 FQNNGV. The CDR3 DNA follows: TGTGCCAGCAGCCCCCGTTCCGGCACTGAAGCTTTCTTT. It specifies CASSPRSGTEAFF.

In its sample, this clone was seen once. The chain is built from TRBV6-1 and TRBJ2-7; possibly TRBD2 for D (5 bases). Trimming stripped 3 bases from V and 2 bases from J, with 11 bases between. CDR1 MNHNS and CDR2 SASEGT come from the germline V gene. This CDR3 comprises 14 residues. DNA for the CDR3: TGTGCCAGCAGTGAGAATACCGGGACCTACGAGCAGTACTTC. Amino acid sequence: CASSENTGTYEQYF.

The CDR3 DNA sequence: TGTGCCAGCAGTCTAAGACTAGCGGGGGCCTACAATGAGCAGTTCTTC. Translation gives CASSLRLAGAYNEQFF. V gene TRBV28 combines with J gene TRBJ2-1, with 12 bases identical to TRBD2. From germline, CDR1 is MDHEN and CDR2 SYDVKM. The trim removed 5 bases at V and 2 bases at J, leaving 4 bases unmatched. The CDR3 is 16 amino acids.

This chain connects TRBV20-1 to TRBJ2-5; D possibly corresponds to TRBD1 (6 bases). Trimming stripped 5 bases from V and 5 bases from J, with 9 bases between. Germline V gene sequence: CDR1 DFQATT, CDR2 SNEGSKA (reference sequence). This CDR3 is 11 amino acids long. CDR3 in DNA: TGCAGTGCTTATAGGGGGGAGACCCAGTACTTC. As protein: CSAYRGETQYF.

The chain recombines TRBV7-6 with TRBJ2-7; possible D gene TRBD2, 5 bases. The germline V gene has CDR1 SGHVS and CDR2 FNYEAQ. V was pared by 1 base and J by 4 bases, with 8 bases between. The CDR3 totals 13 residues. This CDR3 reads CASSLGEGYEQYF. Written as DNA, the CDR3 is TGTGCCAGCAGCTTAGGCGAGGGATACGAGCAGTACTTC.